This T cell receptor beta chain was retrieved from a study of cytomegalovirus exposure and HLA in healthy donors. Notes on the study in general: Most of the TCR beta V segments (in an earlier analysis) were productive either about 87% or about 30% of the time. The authors assumed roughly uniform sequencing depth across donors for presence/absence analyses. Several V segments, TRBV6-2 and TRBV6-3 among them, could not be told apart and were dropped.

The PCR used 60 Vbeta and 13 Jbeta primers. TCRdb keeps only in-frame clones here, not all; method: immunoSEQ multiplex PCR. The sample yields 110,000 or so clones, approximately 75% seen once. The CDR3 runs 16 residues. V lost 5 bases and J lost 4; bases outside the gene matches: 7. Germline V lookup: CDR1 SGHRS, CDR2 YFSETQ. Regarding this clone: Its specificity is unknown.

The receptor comes from a man aged 35-49 years in good health and CMV-seronegative. The specimen sequenced was PBMCs. The chain links TRBV5-1 to TRBJ2-1, with 12 bases lining up with TRBD2. The CDR3 sequence: CASRTSGGAAYNEQFF. In DNA, the CDR3 is TGCGCCAGCAGGACTAGCGGGGGCGCGGCTTACAATGAGCAGTTCTTC.